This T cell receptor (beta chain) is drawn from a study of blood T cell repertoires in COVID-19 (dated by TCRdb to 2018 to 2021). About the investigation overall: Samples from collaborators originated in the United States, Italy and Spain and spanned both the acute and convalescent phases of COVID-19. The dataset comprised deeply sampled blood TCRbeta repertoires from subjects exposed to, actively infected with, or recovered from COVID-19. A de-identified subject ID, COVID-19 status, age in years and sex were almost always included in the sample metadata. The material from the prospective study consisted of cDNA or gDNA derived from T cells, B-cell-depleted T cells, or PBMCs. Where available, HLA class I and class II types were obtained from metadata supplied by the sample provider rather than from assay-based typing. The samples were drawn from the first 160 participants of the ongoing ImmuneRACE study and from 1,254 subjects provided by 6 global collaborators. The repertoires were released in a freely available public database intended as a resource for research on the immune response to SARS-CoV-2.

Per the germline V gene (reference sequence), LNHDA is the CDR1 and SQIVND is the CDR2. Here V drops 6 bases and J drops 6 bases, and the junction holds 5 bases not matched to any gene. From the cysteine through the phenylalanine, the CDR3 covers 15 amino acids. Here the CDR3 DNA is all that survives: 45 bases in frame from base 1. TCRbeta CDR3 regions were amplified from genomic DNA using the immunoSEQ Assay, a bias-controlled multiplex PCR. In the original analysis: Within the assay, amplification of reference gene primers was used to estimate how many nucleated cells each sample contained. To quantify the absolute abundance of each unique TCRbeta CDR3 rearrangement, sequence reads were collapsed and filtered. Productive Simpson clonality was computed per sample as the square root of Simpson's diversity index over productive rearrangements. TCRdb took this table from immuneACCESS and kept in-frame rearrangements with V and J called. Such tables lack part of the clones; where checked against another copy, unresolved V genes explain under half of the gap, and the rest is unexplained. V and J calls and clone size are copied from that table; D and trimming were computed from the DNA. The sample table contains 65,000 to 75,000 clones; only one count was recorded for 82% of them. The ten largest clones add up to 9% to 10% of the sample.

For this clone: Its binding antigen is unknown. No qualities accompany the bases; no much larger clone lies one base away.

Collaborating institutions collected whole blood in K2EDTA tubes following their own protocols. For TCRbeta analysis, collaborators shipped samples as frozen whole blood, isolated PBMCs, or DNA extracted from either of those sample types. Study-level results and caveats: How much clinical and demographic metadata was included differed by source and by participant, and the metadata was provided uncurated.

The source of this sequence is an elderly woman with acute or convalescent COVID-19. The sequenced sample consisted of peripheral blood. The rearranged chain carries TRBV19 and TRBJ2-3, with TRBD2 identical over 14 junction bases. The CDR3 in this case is CASRQTSGGADTQYF. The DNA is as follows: TGTGCCAGTAGACAGACTAGCGGGGGGGCGGATACGCAGTATTTT.